This entry describes one T cell receptor beta chain. Antigen specificity is unknown. CDR1 and CDR2 from the germline V gene are SGHRS and YFSETQ. V was clipped by 0 bases and J by 0 bases, with 13 bases between them. This CDR3 spans 17 amino acids. The protocol was immunoSEQ multiplex PCR, while the TCRdb copy is restricted to in-frame clones and leaves out a portion. The sample consists of fewer than 70,000 clones, around nine tenths of them appearing once. The data were obtained in a study of T cell responses to AZD1222 COVID-19 vaccine. Points from the study as a whole: Across spike, vaccine-associated CD4 TCRs were found, dominant at 160-218 and 743-854. Clonal diversity may have been underestimated in mostly white British donors.

The starting material was peripheral blood, obtained on day 0 of AZD1222 vaccination. This clonotype originated in an adult in good health. This chain joins TRBV5-1 and TRBJ1-5, with D possibly being TRBD1 (5 bases). This chain's CDR3 is CASSLAGRAYSNQPQHF. CDR3 nucleotides: TGCGCCAGCAGCTTGGCCGGCAGGGCCTATAGCAATCAGCCCCAGCATTTT.